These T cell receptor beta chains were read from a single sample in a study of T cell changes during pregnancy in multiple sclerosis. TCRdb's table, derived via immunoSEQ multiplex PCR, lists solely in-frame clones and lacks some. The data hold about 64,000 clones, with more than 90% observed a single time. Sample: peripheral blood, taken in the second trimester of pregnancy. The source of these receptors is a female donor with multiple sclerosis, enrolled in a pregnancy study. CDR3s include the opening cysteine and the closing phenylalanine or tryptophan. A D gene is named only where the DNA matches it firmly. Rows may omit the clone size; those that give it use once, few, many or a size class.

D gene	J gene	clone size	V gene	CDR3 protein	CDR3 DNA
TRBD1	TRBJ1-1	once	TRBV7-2	CASVKTGGNAEAFF	TGTGCCAGTGTTAAGACAGGGGGGAACGCTGAAGCTTTCTTT
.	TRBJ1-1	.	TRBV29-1	CSVGGHTMNTEAFF	TGCAGCGTTGGGGGACACACCATGAACACTGAAGCTTTCTTT
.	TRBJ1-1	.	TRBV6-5	CASRGKGRGTEAFF	TGTGCCAGCAGGGGAAAGGGTCGGGGAACTGAAGCTTTCTTT
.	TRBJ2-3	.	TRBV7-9	CASSLVGPGTDTQYF	TGTGCCAGCAGCTTAGTAGGTCCGGGAACAGATACGCAGTATTTT
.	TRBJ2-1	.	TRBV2	CASRVPGGPTFDNEQFF	TGTGCCAGCAGAGTTCCAGGGGGGCCTACTTTCGACAATGAGCAGTTCTTC
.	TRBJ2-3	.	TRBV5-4	CASSLGVSRSSTDTQYF	TGTGCCAGCAGCTTGGGAGTGAGCCGATCTAGCACAGATACGCAGTATTTT
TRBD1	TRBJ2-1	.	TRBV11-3	CASSDRTGHAEQFF	TGTGCCAGCAGCGATAGGACAGGGCACGCTGAGCAGTTCTTC
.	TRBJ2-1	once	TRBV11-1	CASSLAGTLNNEQFF	TGTGCCAGCAGCTTAGCGGGGACTCTGAACAATGAGCAGTTCTTC
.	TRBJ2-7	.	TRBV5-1	CASRQAGAPGEQYF	TGCGCCAGCAGGCAAGCAGGCGCTCCCGGCGAGCAGTACTTC
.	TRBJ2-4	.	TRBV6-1	CASSETSGTLRAKNIQYF	TGTGCCAGCAGTGAAACGTCCGGGACATTGAGGGCCAAAAACATTCAGTACTTC
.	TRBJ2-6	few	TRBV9	CASRRLGANVLTF	TGTGCCAGCAGGAGACTGGGGGCCAACGTCCTGACTTTC
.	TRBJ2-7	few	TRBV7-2	CASSRSRGAGEQYF	TGTGCCAGCAGCCGCAGCAGGGGCGCAGGCGAGCAGTACTTC
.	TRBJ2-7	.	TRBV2	CASSGGTHTYEQYF	TGTGCCAGCAGTGGGGGGACACATACCTACGAGCAGTACTTC
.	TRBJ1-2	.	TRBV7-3	CASSPGLIRSYGYTF	TGTGCCAGCAGCCCTGGACTGATTCGGAGCTATGGCTACACCTTC
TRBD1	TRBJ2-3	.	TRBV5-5	CASTRDRFLTDTQYF	TGTGCCAGCACCAGGGACAGGTTCCTCACAGATACGCAGTATTTT
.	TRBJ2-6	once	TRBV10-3	CAISEVPSSGANVLTF	TGTGCCATCAGTGAAGTCCCGAGCTCTGGGGCCAACGTCCTGACTTTC
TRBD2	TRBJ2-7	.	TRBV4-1	CASSVPVLAGGYEQYF	TGCGCCAGCAGCGTTCCGGTGCTAGCGGGAGGCTACGAGCAGTACTTC
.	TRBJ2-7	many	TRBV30	CAWTSRGHEQYF	TGTGCCTGGACATCCAGGGGACACGAGCAGTACTTC
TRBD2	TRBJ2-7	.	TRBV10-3	CAISPGTSGTSEQYF	TGTGCCATCAGTCCCGGGACTAGCGGGACCAGCGAGCAGTACTTC
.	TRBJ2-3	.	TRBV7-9	CASTLAPNENQQYF	TGTGCCAGCACTTTGGCCCCCAACGAAAACCAACAGTATTTT
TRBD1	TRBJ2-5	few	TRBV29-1	CSAVPTGTPGETQYF	TGCAGCGCGGTTCCGACAGGGACCCCCGGAGAGACCCAGTACTTC
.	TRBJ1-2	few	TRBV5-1	CASSPEDSKGYTF	TGCGCCAGCAGCCCTGAGGACAGCAAAGGCTACACCTTC
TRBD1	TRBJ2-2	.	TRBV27	CASSHPPDRWNTGELFF	TGTGCCAGCAGCCACCCGCCGGACAGGTGGAACACCGGGGAGCTGTTTTTT
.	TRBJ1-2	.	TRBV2	CASSDQDRRWGFNYGYTF	TGTGCCAGCAGTGATCAGGATCGGCGGTGGGGCTTTAACTATGGCTACACCTTC
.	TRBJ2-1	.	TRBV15	CATSLQTGSGLSYNEQFF	TGTGCCACCAGCCTTCAGACGGGCTCGGGACTCTCCTACAATGAGCAGTTCTTC
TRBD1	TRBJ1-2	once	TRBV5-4	CASSGGTEITYGYTF	TGTGCCAGCAGCGGCGGGACAGAGATAACCTATGGCTACACCTTC
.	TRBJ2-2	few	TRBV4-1	CASSQGSLANTGELFF	TGCGCCAGCAGCCAAGGCAGCCTAGCGAACACCGGGGAGCTGTTTTTT